Below are 9 T cell receptor beta chains sequenced from a single sample in a study of CXCR3-negative and CXCR3-positive naive CD8 T cells. Through 5' RACE with UMI labels, the TRB cDNA libraries were prepared. TCRdb re-analyzed the 5' RACE reads; it lists each CDR3 protein once, without DNA. This repertoire comprises approximately 24,000 distinct CDR3 sequences; its ten largest clones make up less than 3.5%. The material sequenced was naive CXCR3- CD8+ T cells from blood. The subset was: CD45RO-CCR7+CD27+CD95- naive CD8+ T cells lacking CXCR3 (TNR3-). The receptors originated from a human donor in good health. Some clones in this sample may be carry-over from other donors' samples.

V gene TRBV2 combines with J gene TRBJ1-1; the D gene TCRdb calls, TRBD1, cannot be checked with no DNA. Germline CDR1 and CDR2: SNHLY and FYNNEI. The length of the CDR3 is 13 residues. The CDR3 sequence: CASSGQEEAEAFF.

V and J are TRBV7-9 and TRBJ2-3. CDR3 length equals 15 residues. CDR1 is SEHNR and CDR2 is FQNEAQ in the germline V gene (reference sequence). The CDR3 sequence is CASLGMVDLTDTQYF.

The J gene is TRBJ2-7, the V gene TRBV5-1; TCRdb picks TRBD1, but there is no DNA to check that call. The CDR3 runs 15 residues. Germline V lookup: CDR1 SGHRS, CDR2 YFSETQ. This CDR3 is CASSHREDRSYEQYF.

The rearrangement links TRBV12-3 or TRBV12-4 to TRBJ2-4; the TCRdb call, TRBD1, lacks DNA for checking. The CDR3 spans 13 residues. CDR3 sequence reads: CASSTGGENIQYF.

The chain couples TRBV11-3 to TRBJ1-1; TCRdb's assignment of TRBD1 cannot be checked, as there is no DNA. Germline V CDR1 and CDR2: SGHNT, YENEEA. CDR3 size: 15 residues. The CDR3 reads CASSPETGENTEAFF.

The chain has TRBV28 and TRBJ2-7. The germline V gene has CDR1 MDHEN and CDR2 SYDVKM. The CDR3 loop spans 13 amino acids. This CDR3 reads CASSFEDSYEQYF. The entire variable domain, with the rest obtained from reference TRBV28 and TRBJ2-7, is as follows: DVKVTQSSRYLVKRTGEKVFLECVQDMDHENMFWYRQDPGLGLRLIYFSYDVKMKEKGDIPEGYSVSREKKERFSLILESASTNQTSMYLCASSFEDSYEQYFGPGTRLTVT.

This chain connects TRBV27 to TRBJ2-1; TCRdb designates TRBD2, a call that cannot be tested without DNA. Germline CDR1 is MNHEY and CDR2 is SMNVEV (reference sequence). This CDR3 has 15 amino acids. CDR3 sequence reads: CASSPRLAGGNEQFF.

The chain has TRBV29-1 and TRBJ2-1; checking the TCRdb D call of TRBD2 is not possible without DNA. In germline, CDR1 is SQVTM, CDR2 ANQGSEA. The CDR3 covers 15 residues. The CDR3 spells CSVDSGLALGDEQFF.

The rearrangement joins TRBV12-3 or TRBV12-4 to TRBJ1-5. The CDR3 has 14 residues. The CDR3 here is CASSLPSKNQPQHF.